These T cell receptor beta chains were read from a single sample in a study of T cells after yellow fever vaccination. One entry per CDR3 protein, called by TCRdb with MiXCR from the 5' RACE reads. The table lists about 160,000 distinct CDR3 sequences, 6% to 7.5% of them singletons, with roughly 2.5% in the top ten. The input for sequencing was CD4+ T cells sorted from PBMCs, taken 5 days after the first yellow fever vaccination. Receptors originate from a man younger than 35 who received the YFV17D yellow fever vaccine. Both conserved end residues are part of each CDR3. The D gene is left open where the match is weak. Clone size is given as once, few, many or a size class.

v_call	j_call	clone_size	d_call	cdr3_nt	cdr3_aa
TRBV7-8	TRBJ2-1	many	TRBD2	TGTGCCAGCAGCTTAGCGCTTATAGCGGGGTTCTCCTACAATGAGCAGTTCTTC	CASSLALIAGFSYNEQFF
TRBV7-8	TRBJ2-1	many	TRBD2	TGTGCCAGCAGCTTAGCGGGGGGGAGGGGAGCCTCCTACAATGAGCAGTTCTTC	CASSLAGGRGASYNEQFF
TRBV5-4	TRBJ2-3	few	NA	TGTGCCAGCAGCTTATCCTGGACTCCTAGAACTAGCACAGATACGCAGTATTTT	CASSLSWTPRTSTDTQYF
TRBV25-1	TRBJ1-1	many	NA	TGTGCCAGCAGTGAAATGCTGAACACTGAAGCTTTCTTT	CASSEMLNTEAFF
TRBV15	TRBJ1-5	many	TRBD1	TGTGCCACCAGCAGAATGTCTGGGGACAGAAATCAGCCCCAGCATTTT	CATSRMSGDRNQPQHF
TRBV7-2	TRBJ1-5	many	NA	TGTGCCAGCAGCTCCTATCAGGATCAGCCCCAGCATTTT	CASSSYQDQPQHF
TRBV12-3/TRBV12-4	TRBJ1-2	many	TRBD1	TGTGCCAGCAGTACGGGACAGGGGTATGGCTACACCTTC	CASSTGQGYGYTF
TRBV18	TRBJ2-5	many	NA	TGTGCCAGCTCACCTGCCGGGACCCAAGAGACCCAGTACTTC	CASSPAGTQETQYF
TRBV12-3/TRBV12-4	TRBJ2-5	few	NA	TGTGCCAGCAGTTTCCTGTTGACAGGCCAAGAGACCCAGTACTTC	CASSFLLTGQETQYF
TRBV6-2/TRBV6-3	TRBJ1-5	few	NA	TGTGCCAGCAGCGCGACTACCTATCAGCCCCAGCATTTT	CASSATTYQPQHF
TRBV20-1	TRBJ1-5	few	NA	TGCAGTGCTAACCGGGACACGACTAATCAGCCCCAGCATTTT	CSANRDTTNQPQHF
TRBV7-2	TRBJ2-3	many	NA	TGTGCCAGCAGCCAGGGTAGTACGCAGTATTTT	CASSQGSTQYF